Listed below are T cell receptor beta chains from one sample, sequenced in a study of CD8+ T cells in alopecia areata. Clones were read by immunoSEQ multiplex PCR, and TCRdb kept only the in-frame ones, dropping some. The repertoire includes fewer than 250,000 clones, around two fifths of them detected once, and 0.48% sits in the top ten. The sequencing here drew on CD4+ T cells sorted from blood, taken at roughly week 30, from a patient treated with tofacitinib. The receptors were sampled from a human donor with alopecia areata. Each CDR3 is given with its conserved first and last residue. Each record gives: V gene, J gene, D gene, clone size, CDR3 protein, CDR3 DNA. A D gene is named only where the DNA matches it firmly. Rows may omit the clone size; those that give it use once, few, many or a size class.

v_call: TRBV4-2
j_call: TRBJ2-6
d_call: TRBD2
clone_size: -
cdr3_aa: CASSQPGLAGVGANVLTF
cdr3_nt: TGTGCCAGCAGCCAACCTGGGCTAGCGGGGGTCGGGGCCAACGTCCTGACTTTC

v_call: TRBV7-2
j_call: TRBJ2-1
d_call: -
clone_size: many
cdr3_aa: CASSLGRTYNEQFF
cdr3_nt: TGTGCCAGCAGCTTAGGTCGGACCTACAATGAGCAGTTCTTC

v_call: TRBV27
j_call: TRBJ2-5
d_call: -
clone_size: few
cdr3_aa: CASRPDRQETQYF
cdr3_nt: TGTGCCAGCAGGCCCGACAGACAAGAGACCCAGTACTTC

v_call: TRBV6-1
j_call: TRBJ1-1
d_call: -
clone_size: -
cdr3_aa: CASSVSGALTEAFF
cdr3_nt: TGTGCCAGCAGTGTTTCGGGGGCTCTCACTGAAGCTTTCTTT

v_call: TRBV5-1
j_call: TRBJ2-1
d_call: TRBD2
clone_size: once
cdr3_aa: CASSVPGTSGRAHNEQFF
cdr3_nt: TGCGCCAGCAGCGTACCCGGGACTAGCGGGAGGGCCCACAATGAGCAGTTCTTC

v_call: TRBV2
j_call: TRBJ1-1
d_call: -
clone_size: -
cdr3_aa: CASRPHDRPEAFF
cdr3_nt: TGTGCCAGCAGGCCACACGATAGGCCTGAAGCTTTCTTT

v_call: TRBV5-1
j_call: TRBJ2-7
d_call: TRBD1
clone_size: -
cdr3_aa: CASSLLQGASAEQYF
cdr3_nt: TGCGCCAGCAGCTTACTACAGGGGGCGTCGGCCGAGCAGTACTTC

v_call: TRBV9
j_call: TRBJ1-1
d_call: -
clone_size: -
cdr3_aa: CASSTGGYTEAFF
cdr3_nt: TGTGCCAGCAGCACCGGGGGGTACACTGAAGCTTTCTTT

v_call: TRBV11-2
j_call: TRBJ2-1
d_call: -
clone_size: -
cdr3_aa: CASSHNIGEQFF
cdr3_nt: TGTGCCAGCAGCCACAACATCGGTGAGCAGTTCTTC

v_call: TRBV6-6
j_call: TRBJ2-3
d_call: -
clone_size: few
cdr3_aa: CASRGKGTQYF
cdr3_nt: TGTGCCAGCAGGGGGAAGGGTACGCAGTATTTT

v_call: TRBV4-1
j_call: TRBJ1-2
d_call: TRBD1
clone_size: -
cdr3_aa: CASRYRGQGVYGYTF
cdr3_nt: TGCGCCAGCCGGTACCGAGGACAGGGCGTCTATGGCTACACCTTC

v_call: TRBV5-1
j_call: TRBJ2-7
d_call: -
clone_size: -
cdr3_aa: CASSGIGQASYEQYF
cdr3_nt: TGCGCCAGCAGCGGGATAGGGCAGGCCTCCTACGAGCAGTACTTC

v_call: TRBV6-6
j_call: TRBJ1-5
d_call: -
clone_size: -
cdr3_aa: CATRGNQPQHF
cdr3_nt: TGTGCCACCAGGGGTAATCAGCCCCAGCATTTT

v_call: TRBV9
j_call: TRBJ2-3
d_call: TRBD2
clone_size: -
cdr3_aa: CASGRNPSGRSDTQYF
cdr3_nt: TGTGCCAGCGGACGGAATCCTAGCGGGAGGTCCGATACGCAGTATTTT

v_call: TRBV5-1
j_call: TRBJ2-2
d_call: -
clone_size: -
cdr3_aa: CASSLGVTNTGELFF
cdr3_nt: TGCGCCAGCAGCTTGGGAGTAACGAACACCGGGGAGCTGTTTTTT

v_call: TRBV14
j_call: TRBJ2-3
d_call: TRBD1
clone_size: many
cdr3_aa: CASSLLGQGGNTQYF
cdr3_nt: TGTGCCAGCAGCCTCCTCGGACAGGGGGGGAATACGCAGTATTTT

v_call: TRBV19
j_call: TRBJ1-1
d_call: -
clone_size: -
cdr3_aa: CASSIGIRGQGRDTEAFF
cdr3_nt: TGTGCCAGTAGTATTGGGATTCGTGGCCAGGGGCGCGACACTGAAGCTTTCTTT

v_call: TRBV5-4
j_call: TRBJ2-5
d_call: -
clone_size: few
cdr3_aa: CASSQTGVQETQYF
cdr3_nt: TGTGCCAGCAGCCAGACCGGGGTTCAAGAGACCCAGTACTTC

v_call: TRBV2
j_call: TRBJ1-2
d_call: -
clone_size: -
cdr3_aa: CASSTGGINTF
cdr3_nt: TGTGCCAGCAGTACCGGCGGAATCAACACCTTC

v_call: TRBV7-2
j_call: TRBJ1-5
d_call: TRBD1
clone_size: -
cdr3_aa: CASSAGQVFSNQPQHF
cdr3_nt: TGTGCCAGCAGCGCAGGACAGGTTTTTAGCAATCAGCCCCAGCATTTT

v_call: TRBV29-1
j_call: TRBJ1-1
d_call: -
clone_size: -
cdr3_aa: CSVAIYTEAFF
cdr3_nt: TGCAGCGTTGCAATATACACTGAAGCTTTCTTT

v_call: TRBV10-3
j_call: TRBJ2-5
d_call: TRBD2
clone_size: -
cdr3_aa: CATRGLAGRETQYF
cdr3_nt: TGTGCCACCCGGGGACTAGCGGGCCGGGAGACCCAGTACTTC

v_call: TRBV18
j_call: TRBJ2-7
d_call: TRBD2
clone_size: few
cdr3_aa: CASSPYSGRQNEQYF
cdr3_nt: TGTGCCAGCTCACCCTATAGCGGGAGGCAGAACGAGCAGTACTTC

v_call: TRBV28
j_call: TRBJ2-5
d_call: -
clone_size: few
cdr3_aa: CASSLDPGGVAETQYF
cdr3_nt: TGTGCCAGCAGTTTAGATCCAGGGGGGGTCGCAGAGACCCAGTACTTC